This TCR beta chain was documented in a study of blood T cells in healthy people across ages. Germline CDR1 and CDR2: LGHDT and YNNKEL (reference sequence). The V gene lost 0 bases and the J gene lost 5 bases, with 18 bases spanning the gap. The length of the CDR3 is 17 residues. Sample-barcoded 5' priming and a J-beta primer mix drove a second PCR of roughly 6 to 12 cycles. TCRdb analysed the 5' RACE reads with MiXCR anew, one entry per CDR3 protein. Counted here are about a million distinct CDR3 sequences, 48% occurring once; the ten biggest clones make up 13%. The clonotype was recovered from a man aged 30 to 45 in good health. V gene TRBV3-1 combines with J gene TRBJ2-3; D possibly corresponds to TRBD1 (5 bases). Sequences were obtained from blood. DNA for the CDR3: TGTGCCAGCAGCCAAGATAGGGTAGGGGTGAAAGGAGATACGCAGTATTTT. This gives the protein CASSQDRVGVKGDTQYF.